This TCR beta chain was documented in a study of T cell responses to AZD1222 COVID-19 vaccine. Points from the study as a whole: Epitopes outside B.1.351 and B.1.1.7 mutated regions reportedly drew nearly half of spike TCRs. Only 5 or 6 people who got AZD1222 tested seropositive at baseline. Across spike, vaccine-associated CD4 TCRs were found, dominant at 160-218 and 743-854. Females made up more of the donors, who were largely white British, and clonal diversity may have come out too low.

Notes on this clone: Antigen specificity is unknown.

Only in-frame clones appear in the TCRdb table, and some are missing; sequencing was by immunoSEQ multiplex PCR. The sample has 130,000 or so clones, roughly nine tenths seen once. Sequencing used peripheral blood, obtained on day 0 of AZD1222 vaccination. This sequence originates from an adult in good health.

Here the CDR3 reads CASSLVQGRGYTF. The CDR3 region has the DNA TGTGCCAGCAGCTTAGTGCAGGGAAGGGGCTACACCTTC. The chain links TRBV7-9 to TRBJ1-2, with D possibly TRBD1 on 5 matching bases. The CDR3 totals 13 residues. Germline V gene data show CDR1 as SEHNR and CDR2 as FQNEAQ (reference sequence). The germline V and J ends were trimmed by 1 base and 8 bases, with 11 bases remaining between them.